This T cell receptor beta chain comes out of a study of blood T cell repertoires in COVID-19. Study-level information: Acute-phase and convalescent COVID-19 samples originated in the United States, Italy and Spain. T cells, B-cell-depleted T cells, or PBMCs provided the cDNA or gDNA that served as material.

Per the study methods: Reference gene primer amplification in the assay estimated nucleated cell counts. Sequencing used immunoSEQ multiplex PCR; TCRdb keeps in-frame clones, though not all of them. The V and J calls and clone size are taken from that table; D and trimming were inferred from the DNA. The repertoire has tens of thousands of clones, more than 85% of them found once; the top ten carry more than 9.5%. Germline V CDR1 and CDR2: SGHAT, FQNNGV. This CDR3 is built from 13 residues. Trimming removed 5 bases from V and 4 bases from J, with 9 bases in between. The sample consisted of peripheral blood. The clonotype originates from a human donor in a cohort sampled during active COVID-19. This chain joins TRBV11-2 and TRBJ1-3, with D hard to call. The CDR3 region is CASSPAVGNTIYF. In DNA form, the CDR3 reads TGTGCCAGCAGCCCAGCGGTCGGAAACACCATATATTTT.